This T cell receptor beta chain was sequenced in a study of T cell responses to AZD1222 COVID-19 vaccine. About the research overall: Second-dose intervals of approximately 4 or approximately 12 weeks were pooled.

V lost 6 bases, J lost 3 bases, and 4 bases stayed unmatched. CDR1 and CDR2 from the germline V gene are MNHEY and SMNVEV (reference sequence). This CDR3 is built from 13 residues. Profiling relied on immunoSEQ multiplex PCR, and the TCRdb table lists in-frame clones only, not all of them. Of approximately 73,000 clones detected, 80% to 85% appear once; the ten largest clones hold 2.9%. The TCR was taken from an adult in good health. Here the sequenced sample was peripheral blood, taken on day 0 of AZD1222 vaccination. The V and J genes are TRBV27 and TRBJ1-2; 7 bases are a match to TRBD1. The CDR3 protein is CASRRGRDYGYTF. CDR3 coding DNA: TGTGCCAGCAGAAGGGGGCGCGACTATGGCTACACCTTC.